These 13 T cell receptor beta chains were all obtained from the same sample, sequenced in a study of OX40 agonist ivuxolimab in advanced cancers. Assay: immunoSEQ multiplex PCR; the TCRdb copy retains only in-frame clones and omits some. The top ten clones hold 6.5% to 8.5% of a sample with more than 80,000 clones, more than 80% of them seen once. Sample: CD4+ or CD8+ T cells sorted from blood, taken in a trial of the OX40 agonist ivuxolimab. The source of these receptors is an adult with an advanced solid tumor such as melanoma, head and neck, liver or kidney cancer.

This chain uses TRBV11-3 with TRBJ1-1; 9 nucleotides match TRBD1. CDR1 SGHNT and CDR2 YENEEA come from the germline V gene. With V trimmed by 0 bases and J by 5 bases, 7 bases remained unmatched. CDR3 length equals 16 residues. The CDR3 DNA follows: TGTGCCAGCAGCTTAGATCCCACAGGGGGCGTAACTGAAGCTTTCTTT. Protein sequence: CASSLDPTGGVTEAFF.

The rearrangement joins TRBV30 to TRBJ1-5; 10 positions match TRBD1. With V trimmed by 4 bases and J by 5 bases, 8 bases remained unmatched. This CDR3 is built from 15 residues. Germline loops: CDR1 GTSNPN, CDR2 SVGIG (reference sequence). The CDR3 region has the DNA TGTGCCTGGAATGCCCCCGGGACAGGGGATCAGCCCCAGCATTTT. Translated, it gives CAWNAPGTGDQPQHF.

The rearrangement joins TRBV19 to TRBJ1-6; D is uncertain. The CDR3 extends over 17 amino acids. CDR1 LNHDA and CDR2 SQIVND come from the germline V gene (reference sequence). V shed 2 bases and J shed 0 bases, with 11 bases lying between them. The CDR3 region is CASSITSSSSYNSPLHF. The CDR3 DNA sequence: TGTGCCAGTAGTATAACCTCATCGAGCTCCTATAATTCACCCCTCCACTTT.

As concerns this clone: The germline gene is not matched at one end of the junction; a read error may be the cause. The chain uses TRBV9 and TRBJ2-3; D call uncertain. The CDR3 is made up of 13 amino acids. Germline-derived CDR1 and CDR2 are SGDLS and YYNGEE. For the CDR3, the DNA is TGTGCCAGCAGCGTAGAAGAACTGGAGAGAGGCTTTTTT. Translating gives CASSVEELERGFF.

This clone has only one observation. The chain uses TRBV4-1 and TRBJ2-1, with D unclear. Trimming removed 1 base from V and 6 bases from J, with 1 base in between. CDR3 length equals 11 residues. CDR1 MGHRA and CDR2 YSYEKL come from the germline V gene. CDR3 DNA sequence: TGCGCCAGCAGCCAAGGCAATGAGCAGTTCTTC. It specifies CASSQGNEQFF.

The rearrangement links TRBV28 to TRBJ1-2; no definite D call. This CDR3 has 14 amino acids. V dropped 5 bases and J dropped 2 bases, with 12 bases sitting between them. Germline assignment: CDR1 MDHEN and CDR2 SYDVKM. CDR3 in amino acids: CASSLGRRNYGYTF. DNA of the CDR3: TGTGCCAGCAGTCTCGGACGGAGAAACTATGGCTACACCTTC.

The chain joins TRBV4-3 to TRBJ2-1; a possible D gene is TRBD2 (5 bases). CDR3 length: 14 residues. Germline V gene sequence: CDR1 LGHNA, CDR2 YSLEER. V was shortened by 4 bases and J by 5 bases, with 12 bases between the two germline ends. Written as DNA, the CDR3 is TGCGCCAGCAGCCGGAGGACCGCCAACAATGAGCAGTTCTTC. Its translation: CASSRRTANNEQFF.

V is TRBV27 and J is TRBJ1-2; D possibly corresponds to TRBD1 (6 bases). CDR3 length equals 15 residues. Trimming took 3 bases from V and 1 from J, leaving 12 bases between them. The V gene's germline CDR1 is MNHEY and CDR2 SMNVEV (reference sequence). The CDR3 nucleotides are TGTGCCAGCAGTTTTGGGCAGGGGCTTAACTATGGCTACACCTTC. Amino acid sequence: CASSFGQGLNYGYTF.

J is TRBJ2-1 and V is TRBV9; 11 bases line up with TRBD1. This CDR3 comprises 15 residues. V lost 3 bases, J lost 10 bases, and 9 bases stayed unmatched. Germline CDR1 SGDLS, CDR2 YYNGEE. DNA of the CDR3: TGTGCCAGCAGCGCGCGGACAGGGGGCTTAAACGAGCAGTTCTTC. Protein sequence: CASSARTGGLNEQFF.

V gene TRBV29-1 combines with J gene TRBJ2-3; 7 bases fit TRBD2. The CDR3 sequence is 16 residues long. V lost 0 bases and J lost 0; bases outside the gene matches: 6. Germline V gives CDR1 SQVTM, CDR2 ANQGSEA. This chain's CDR3 is CSVEEGGGPSTDTQYF. In DNA, the CDR3 is TGCAGCGTTGAAGAGGGCGGGGGACCCAGCACAGATACGCAGTATTTT.

V and J are TRBV19 and TRBJ2-1; TRBD2 matches 11 bases. Trimming took 2 bases from V and 1 from J; bases not matched to a gene: 1. This CDR3 is 16 amino acids long. CDR1 and CDR2 (germline): LNHDA, SQIVND (reference sequence). The CDR3 DNA is TGTGCCAGTAGTATACTAGCGGGGGGTTCCTACAATGAGCAGTTCTTC. Residues: CASSILAGGSYNEQFF.

CDR3 sequence (DNA): TGTGCCAGCAGCGCATCCTCCGGGACACAAAAACCTGCGAACACTGAAGCTTTCTTT. Encoded protein: CASSASSGTQKPANTEAFF. The rearrangement uses TRBV7-8 and TRBJ1-1; D is possibly TRBD1 (6 bases). Deletions cut 5 bases from V and 1 base from J, with 26 bases between. This CDR3 comprises 19 residues. Per germline, CDR1 SGHVS and CDR2 FQNEAQ.

This chain uses TRBV7-9 with TRBJ1-1; D is unresolved. The CDR3 is 14 amino acids. V shed 5 bases and J shed 1 base, with 11 bases lying between them. Germline V gene data show CDR1 as SEHNR and CDR2 as FQNEAQ (reference sequence). CDR3 amino acids: CASSHLEGNTEAFF. CDR3 bases: TGTGCCAGCAGCCATTTAGAGGGGAACACTGAAGCTTTCTTT.